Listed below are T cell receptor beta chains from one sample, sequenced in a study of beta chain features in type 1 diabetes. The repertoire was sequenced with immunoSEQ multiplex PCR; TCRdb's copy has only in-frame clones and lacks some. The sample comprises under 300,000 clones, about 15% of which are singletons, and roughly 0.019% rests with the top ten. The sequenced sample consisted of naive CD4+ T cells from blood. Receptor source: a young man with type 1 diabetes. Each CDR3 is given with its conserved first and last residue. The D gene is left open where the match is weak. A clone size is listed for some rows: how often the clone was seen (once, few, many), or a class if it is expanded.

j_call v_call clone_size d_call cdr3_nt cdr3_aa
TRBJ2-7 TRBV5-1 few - TGCGCCAGCACCCGGTCAGCGGGTGCTGAGGAGCAGTACTTC CASTRSAGAEEQYF
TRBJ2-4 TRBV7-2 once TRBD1 TGTGCCAGCAGCACGGGACAGACCCTAGCCAAAAACATTCAGTACTTC CASSTGQTLAKNIQYF
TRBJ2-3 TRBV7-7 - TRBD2 TGTGCTAGCAGCCCGGGGGGGGGCAGTATGACAGATACGCAGTATTTT CASSPGGGSMTDTQYF
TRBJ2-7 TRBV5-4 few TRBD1 TGTGCCAGCAGCTTGGACGCCGACAGGGTAGCCTACGAGCAGTACTTC CASSLDADRVAYEQYF
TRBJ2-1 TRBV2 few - TGTGCCAGCAGTCTTCGATCATCTAACAATGAGCAGTTCTTC CASSLRSSNNEQFF
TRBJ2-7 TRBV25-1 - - TGTGCCAGCAGGGGAGCTCCCTACGAGCAGTACTTC CASRGAPYEQYF
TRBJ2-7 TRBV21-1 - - TGTGCCGCCGAGAGGGCTCATAGTGGGTACGAGCAGTACTTC CAAERAHSGYEQYF
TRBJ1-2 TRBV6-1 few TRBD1 TGTGCCAGCAGTGCTCCCAACAGGGGGCGAAACTATGGCTACACCTTC CASSAPNRGRNYGYTF
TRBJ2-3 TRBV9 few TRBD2 TGTGCCAGCAGCGTAGGGACTAGAGGCACAGATACGCAGTATTTT CASSVGTRGTDTQYF
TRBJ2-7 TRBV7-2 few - TGTGCCAGCAGCCAGGAGGGGTGGGGCGAGCAGTACTTC CASSQEGWGEQYF
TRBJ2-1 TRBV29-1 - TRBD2 TGCAGCGGCGAGAGCGGGACCGGGAATGAGCAGTTCTTC CSGESGTGNEQFF
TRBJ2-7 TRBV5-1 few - TGCGCCAGCAGCTTGGATCCGGGCTCCTACGAGCAGTACTTC CASSLDPGSYEQYF
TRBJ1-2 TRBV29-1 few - TGCAGCGTTGACGGGGGAGACAGCTCCTATGGCTACACCTTC CSVDGGDSSYGYTF
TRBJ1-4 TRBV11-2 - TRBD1 TGTGCCAGCAGCTTGGACAGGGATGGTGAAAAACTGTTTTTT CASSLDRDGEKLFF
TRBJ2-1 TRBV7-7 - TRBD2 TGTGCCAGCAGCGCAGGACTAGCGGGAGTCGATGAGCAGTTCTTC CASSAGLAGVDEQFF
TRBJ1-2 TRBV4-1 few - TGCGCCAGCAGCCAAGAGGCACAGGGAGGGCCTTATGGCTACACCTTC CASSQEAQGGPYGYTF
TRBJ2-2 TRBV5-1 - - TGCGCCAGCAGCTTGGGGGAGACCTACACCGGGGAGCTGTTTTTT CASSLGETYTGELFF
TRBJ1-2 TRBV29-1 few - TGCAGCGTTCGGGGATCCCTTACTAACTATGGCTACACCTTC CSVRGSLTNYGYTF
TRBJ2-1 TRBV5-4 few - TGTGCCAGCAGGGGAACTAGCTCCTACAATGAGCAGTTCTTC CASRGTSSYNEQFF
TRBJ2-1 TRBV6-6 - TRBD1 TGTGCCAGCAGTTTCCGCAGGGGGCAGGGGTCCAATGAGCAGTTCTTC CASSFRRGQGSNEQFF
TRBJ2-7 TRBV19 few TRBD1 TGTGCCAGTAGTACCGGGACAGGCGGTGAGCAGTACTTC CASSTGTGGEQYF
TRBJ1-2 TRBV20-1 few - TGCAGTGTGACTTTCGAATATGGCTACACCTTC CSVTFEYGYTF
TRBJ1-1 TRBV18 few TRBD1 TGTGCCAGCTCACCCGACAGGGCGGCTTTCTTT CASSPDRAAFF
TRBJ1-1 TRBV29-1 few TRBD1 TGCAGCGTTAAACCCGGGACAGGGGTCACTGAAGCTTTCTTT CSVKPGTGVTEAFF
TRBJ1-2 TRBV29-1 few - TGCAGCGGGGGGGACGGTGATACTAACTATGGCTACACCTTC CSGGDGDTNYGYTF
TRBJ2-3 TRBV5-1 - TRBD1 TGCGCCAGCAGCGACCAGACAGGGGCAGATACGCAGTATTTT CASSDQTGADTQYF
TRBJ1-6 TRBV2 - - TGTGCCAGCATTGAGGGCGAGAATTCACCCCTCCACTTT CASIEGENSPLHF
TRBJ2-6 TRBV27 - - TGTGCCAGCAGTTTATATGGGGGGAGCTCTGGGGCCAACGTCCTGACTTTC CASSLYGGSSGANVLTF
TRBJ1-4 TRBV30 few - TGTGCCTGGAGTGGGCCAGGGCCAACTAATGAAAAACTGTTTTTT CAWSGPGPTNEKLFF
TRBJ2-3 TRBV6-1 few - TGTGCCAGCAGCTATACTAGCTTCGCAGATACGCAGTATTTT CASSYTSFADTQYF
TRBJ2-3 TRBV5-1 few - TGCGCCAGCAGCTTGGATTCGCTAGCAGATACGCAGTATTTT CASSLDSLADTQYF
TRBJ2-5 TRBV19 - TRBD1 TGTGCCAGTAGGGGGGGACAGGTCTATGGGGAGACCCAGTACTTC CASRGGQVYGETQYF
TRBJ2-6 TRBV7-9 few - TGTGCCAGCAGCGTCTCAGGGGCTGGGGCCAACGTCCTGACTTTC CASSVSGAGANVLTF
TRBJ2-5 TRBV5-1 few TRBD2 TGCGCCAGCAGTACTGCGGGAGCAGGCCAAGAGACCCAGTACTTC CASSTAGAGQETQYF
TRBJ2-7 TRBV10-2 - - TGCGCCAGCCGCGGCTTCTCCTACGAGCAGTACTTC CASRGFSYEQYF
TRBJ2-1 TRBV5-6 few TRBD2 TGTGCCAGCAGCCAAAGCGGGAGTATATACAATGAGCAGTTCTTC CASSQSGSIYNEQFF
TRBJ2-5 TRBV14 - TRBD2 TGTGCCAGCAGCGGGTTAGCGGGGGGCGAAGAGACCCAGTACTTC CASSGLAGGEETQYF
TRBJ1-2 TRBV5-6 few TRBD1 TGTGCCAGCAGACTCCCGGGACAGGGCTATGGCTACACCTTC CASRLPGQGYGYTF
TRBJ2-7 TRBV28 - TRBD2 TGTGCCAGCAGCCTAGCGGGCCCCTCCTACGAGCAGTACTTC CASSLAGPSYEQYF
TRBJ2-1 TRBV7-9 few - TGTGCCAGCAGCTTAGATGGCCTCTCCTACAATGAGCAGTTCTTC CASSLDGLSYNEQFF
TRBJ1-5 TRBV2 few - TGTGCCAGCAGACAGGACAGCAATCAGCCCCAGCATTTT CASRQDSNQPQHF